This entry lists 12 T cell receptor beta chains sequenced from one sample in a study of regulatory T cells in long-lasting Graves disease. Arm-PCR of CDR3 regions and iRepertoire HTBI primers were the basis on which TCR beta libraries were built. TCRdb used MiXCR to reprocess the multiplex PCR reads, holding one entry per CDR3 protein. The data hold a few hundred thousand distinct CDR3 sequences, with around a fifth observed a single time. The time point was: newly diagnosed GD, antithyroid drugs for less than 3 months. PBMC RNA served as the TCR library source. These data were also reused for a study on T cells in Graves' hyperthyroidism and ophthalmopathy.

The source was peripheral blood mononuclear cells (PBMCs), collected at new diagnosis, from a patient treated with antithyroid drugs. The receptor set was obtained from a woman between 25 and 40 years old with Graves disease.

The chain links TRBV10-3 to TRBJ1-2; D may be TRBD1 (5 bases). This CDR3 is 14 amino acids long. Germline CDR1 reads ENHRY; CDR2 reads SYGVKD. Trimming took 7 bases from V and 0 from J, leaving 12 bases between them. In DNA, the CDR3 is TGTGCCATCACCCCGACAGAAGCTAACTATGGCTACACCTTC. Amino acids: CAITPTEANYGYTF.

This clonotype was counted ten times or more. The CDR3 loop reads CASSLGSGEGYGYTF. CDR3 DNA sequence: TGTGCCAGCAGTTTAGGGTCAGGGGAAGGTTATGGCTACACCTTC. This chain joins TRBV12-3 or TRBV12-4 and TRBJ1-2, with D possibly matching TRBD1 (6 bases). The V and J ends lost 1 base and 5 bases respectively, with 14 bases between them. This CDR3 has 15 amino acids.

This clonotype was seen repeatedly, ten times or more. The chain uses TRBV12-3 or TRBV12-4 and TRBJ2-1, with TRBD1 matching over 7 bases. This CDR3 comprises 14 residues. The junction had 11 bases not matched to a gene; V was cut back by 3 bases and J by 12 bases. The CDR3 nucleotides read TGTGCCAGCAGTTTTCAATACAGGGGCGAGGGGCAGTTCTTC. Translated, it gives CASSFQYRGEGQFF.

Ten or more counts support this clonotype. This chain uses TRBV6-2 or TRBV6-3 with TRBJ2-7, with D possibly TRBD1 on 6 matching bases. Germline values: CDR1 MNHEY, CDR2 SVGEGT. V was cut by 2 bases and J by 2 bases, with 19 bases left in between. This CDR3 is built from 17 residues. CDR3 residues: CASSYGPDSLGTYEQYF. The CDR3 nucleotides read TGTGCCAGCAGTTACGGACCGGACAGTCTGGGAACCTACGAGCAGTACTTC.

The chain joins TRBV19 to TRBJ2-7, with TRBD1 matching 9 bases. Germline values: CDR1 LNHDA, CDR2 SQIVND (reference sequence). CDR3 length: 13 residues. With 10 bases clipped from V and 4 bases from J, the junction kept 8 bases outside the gene matches. CDR3 sequence: CATADRGGYEQYF. The CDR3 DNA sequence: TGTGCCACCGCGGACAGGGGCGGGTACGAGCAGTACTTC.

This clonotype was seen repeatedly, ten times or more. The chain couples TRBV11-3 to TRBJ2-1, with D tentatively TRBD1 (5 bases). Deletions cut 5 bases from V and 10 bases from J, with 12 bases between. The CDR3 contains 12 residues. The germline V gene encodes CDR1 SGHNT and CDR2 YENEEA. CDR3 residues: CASSDQGPEQFF. CDR3 DNA sequence: TGTGCCAGCAGCGACCAGGGCCCCGAGCAGTTCTTC. Together with reference TRBV11-3 and TRBJ2-1, the CDR3 gives the full variable domain: EAGVVQSPRYKIIEKKQPVAFWCNPISGHNTLYWYLQNLGQGPELLIRYENEEAVDDSQLPKDRFSAERLKGVDSTLKIQPAELGDSAVYLCASSDQGPEQFFGPGTRLTVL.

This clonotype came up many times. J is TRBJ1-1 and V is TRBV19; D might be TRBD1 (6 bases). The V end lost 5 bases, the J end lost 1 base, and 8 bases lay between the germline ends. The length of the CDR3 is 13 residues. Germline assignment: CDR1 LNHDA and CDR2 SQIVND (reference sequence). The CDR3 loop reads CASSRQENTEAFF. For the CDR3, the DNA is TGTGCCAGTAGTCGACAGGAGAACACTGAAGCTTTCTTT.

This sequence joins TRBV12-5 and TRBJ2-7, with D tentatively TRBD1 (5 bases). The V end was cut by 6 bases, the J end by 5 bases, with 23 bases between. The germline V gene has CDR1 LGHNT and CDR2 FRNRAP. This CDR3 is 16 amino acids long. CDR3 nucleotides: TGTGCTAGTGGCTCCACTCCGGCAGGGCCGGGCCACGAGCAGTACTTC. It is translated as CASGSTPAGPGHEQYF.

In this sample, this clonotype turned up a few times. One end of the junction does not line up with germline, which may come from a read error. The chain employs TRBV5-1 and TRBJ2-7; D could derive from TRBD1 or TRBD2 (5 bases each). Germline V lookup: CDR1 SGHRS, CDR2 YFSETQ. The length of the CDR3 is 14 residues. The chain's CDR3 is CASSLQGPAYGQYF. DNA of the CDR3: TGCGCCAGCAGCCTCCAGGGACCAGCCTACGGGCAGTACTTC.

This clonotype was observed at least ten times. The chain combines TRBV3-1 with TRBJ1-1; possible D gene TRBD1, 5 bases. The CDR3 has 14 amino acids. Germline CDR1 and CDR2: LGHDT and YNNKEL (reference sequence). V was clipped by 1 base and J by 3 bases, with 9 bases between them. CDR3 sequence: CASSQGPGHTEAFF. CDR3 sequence (DNA): TGTGCCAGCAGCCAAGGCCCAGGGCACACTGAAGCTTTCTTT.

V usage is TRBV6-1 and J usage is TRBJ1-6; 8 bases match TRBD1. The CDR3 spans 13 residues. V was clipped by 7 bases and J by 8 bases; unmatched bases: 4. CDR1 is MNHNS, CDR2 SASEGT, per germline. The CDR3 region is CASNDRGHSPLHF. The CDR3, as DNA: TGTGCCAGCAACGACAGGGGACATTCACCCCTCCACTTT.

In its sample, this clonotype was seen many times. This rearrangement joins TRBV19 to TRBJ2-5; 10 nucleotides agree with TRBD2. The CDR3 is 17 amino acids. Germline CDR1 and CDR2: LNHDA and SQIVND (reference sequence). V lost 2 bases, J lost 5 bases, and 11 bases stayed unmatched. The CDR3, as DNA: TGTGCCAGTAGTATACGGCGGCTAGCGGGAGAGGGGGAGACCCAGTACTTC. Translating it yields CASSIRRLAGEGETQYF.